This T cell receptor (beta chain) was sequenced in a study of blood T cell repertoires in COVID-19. Overall study: Sources were T cells, B-cell-depleted T cells, or PBMCs; the material itself was cDNA or gDNA.

Trimming took 2 bases from V and 3 from J; bases not matched to a gene: 4. CDR3 length: 14 residues. The V gene's germline CDR1 is MNHNS and CDR2 SASEGT. This clone was seen more than once but under ten times. Only in-frame clones appear in the TCRdb table, and some are missing; sequencing was by immunoSEQ multiplex PCR. This table holds approximately 250,000 clones, under 90% found once. Sequencing used peripheral blood. V gene TRBV6-1 combines with J gene TRBJ2-7; 7 nucleotides line up with TRBD2. This receptor was obtained from a human donor in a cohort sampled during active COVID-19. CDR3 sequence (DNA): TGTGCCAGCAGTGAACAAGCGGGGTACTACGAGCAGTACTTC. Amino acids: CASSEQAGYYEQYF.